The entry that follows covers one TCR beta chain sequence. Its specificity is unknown. CDR3 size: 15 residues. The V and J ends lost 6 bases and 0 bases, in that order; junction bases with no gene match: 7. 5'RACE with constant-segment primers yielded barcoded, UMI-tagged TCR alpha and TCR beta cDNA libraries. Each CDR3 protein gets one entry after TCRdb re-called the 5' RACE reads with MiXCR. The top ten hold 23% of the sample, which has roughly 200,000 distinct CDR3 sequences, about a fifth seen once. The sample is drawn from a study of T-cell memory formation after mild COVID-19. Study-level points and caveats: Clones that contracted from day 15 to 85 were balanced CD4/CD8, while later expanders leaned CD4+.

Specimen: PBMCs or a T cell subset sorted from them (not recorded which). This sequence originates from an adult woman who had mild COVID-19 (a few samples of this study predate the infection). Cell type and time point are not known. The chain is built from TRBV12-3 or TRBV12-4 and TRBJ1-2, with 7 bases matching TRBD1. CDR3 amino acids: CASRQGWNANYGYTF. DNA of the CDR3: TGTGCCAGCAGACAGGGGTGGAACGCTAACTATGGCTACACCTTC.